The rows below give T cell receptor beta chains drawn from one sample of a study of shared clonotypes between healthy human individuals. Some clones are missing from TCRdb's copy, which holds only in-frame ones; the method was immunoSEQ multiplex PCR. The data hold 1,400,000 or so clones, with approximately 98.5% observed a single time. Sequencing used naive CD4+ T cells sorted from blood. The receptors were gathered from a man younger than 45 in good health. Both conserved end residues are part of each CDR3. The order of the fields is clone size, V gene, D gene, J gene, CDR3 DNA, CDR3 protein. D genes are given only for firm matches. Rows give clone size only sometimes, using once, few, many, or a class for an expanded clone.

abundance: .
v_gene: TRBV28
d_gene: .
j_gene: TRBJ2-7
CDR3nt: TGTGCCAGCAGTTCAGCCTACGAGCAGTACTTC
CDR3aa: CASSSAYEQYF

abundance: .
v_gene: TRBV19
d_gene: .
j_gene: TRBJ1-1
CDR3nt: TGTGCCAGTAGTGGGGGGTTCACTGAAGCTTTCTTT
CDR3aa: CASSGGFTEAFF

abundance: .
v_gene: TRBV10-1
d_gene: .
j_gene: TRBJ2-1
CDR3nt: TGCGCCAGCAGTGAGTTTGGGTACAATGAGCAGTTCTTC
CDR3aa: CASSEFGYNEQFF

abundance: .
v_gene: TRBV6-1
d_gene: .
j_gene: TRBJ1-2
CDR3nt: TGTGCCAGCAAGACCCCAGTACCCTATGGCTACACCTTC
CDR3aa: CASKTPVPYGYTF

abundance: .
v_gene: TRBV9
d_gene: TRBD2
j_gene: TRBJ2-1
CDR3nt: TGTGCCAGCAGCCCTCCCCTCTTGCGGGAGGGTCGCGATGAGCAGTTCTTC
CDR3aa: CASSPPLLREGRDEQFF

abundance: .
v_gene: TRBV19
d_gene: .
j_gene: TRBJ1-5
CDR3nt: TGTGCCAGTAGTATAGCCAGGGTCCAGCCCCAGCATTTT
CDR3aa: CASSIARVQPQHF

abundance: .
v_gene: TRBV27
d_gene: TRBD1
j_gene: TRBJ1-2
CDR3nt: TGTGCCAGCAGTCCAGACAGGGTATCTGGCTACACCTTC
CDR3aa: CASSPDRVSGYTF

abundance: .
v_gene: TRBV7-6
d_gene: TRBD1
j_gene: TRBJ1-5
CDR3nt: TGTGCCAGCAGCTACGGGACAGGGGACCAGCCCCAGCATTTT
CDR3aa: CASSYGTGDQPQHF

abundance: .
v_gene: TRBV4-3
d_gene: .
j_gene: TRBJ1-1
CDR3nt: TGCGCCAGCAGCCAAGATCCTCAATCGAACACTGAAGCTTTCTTT
CDR3aa: CASSQDPQSNTEAFF

abundance: .
v_gene: TRBV28
d_gene: .
j_gene: TRBJ2-1
CDR3nt: TGTGCCAGCAGTTTGGCATCCTTACTAGACACTCCCTACAATGAGCAGTTCTTC
CDR3aa: CASSLASLLDTPYNEQFF

abundance: .
v_gene: TRBV19
d_gene: TRBD1
j_gene: TRBJ1-4
CDR3nt: TGTGCCAGTAGCCTAGGACAGGCGAATGAAAAACTGTTTTTT
CDR3aa: CASSLGQANEKLFF

abundance: once
v_gene: TRBV7-8
d_gene: TRBD2
j_gene: TRBJ2-5
CDR3nt: TGTGCCAGCAGCTCACAAAACTCCGGGGGGGTCGCGGGAGGGCCCAAGAAGACCCAGTACTTC
CDR3aa: CASSSQNSGGVAGGPKKTQYF

abundance: .
v_gene: TRBV28
d_gene: .
j_gene: TRBJ2-2
CDR3nt: TGTGCCAGCATGAGGTTGGACTCCAACACCGGGGAGCTGTTTTTT
CDR3aa: CASMRLDSNTGELFF

abundance: .
v_gene: TRBV5-1
d_gene: .
j_gene: TRBJ2-7
CDR3nt: TGCGCCAGCAGCTTGGATGACAGCGCATTGTGGGACGAGCAGTACTTC
CDR3aa: CASSLDDSALWDEQYF

abundance: .
v_gene: TRBV30
d_gene: TRBD2
j_gene: TRBJ2-2
CDR3nt: TGTGCCTGGAGTGCCTATTCACAGCCGGGGGGTTCCAACACCGGGGAGCTGTTTTTT
CDR3aa: CAWSAYSQPGGSNTGELFF

abundance: .
v_gene: TRBV6-5
d_gene: .
j_gene: TRBJ1-2
CDR3nt: TGTGCCAGCAGCACCGGGTTAGGGGGCTACACCTTC
CDR3aa: CASSTGLGGYTF

abundance: .
v_gene: TRBV30
d_gene: .
j_gene: TRBJ1-2
CDR3nt: TGTGCCTGCAAGGGCGAGTTTCCCTACTATGGCTACACCTTC
CDR3aa: CACKGEFPYYGYTF